Each of the 21 T cell receptor beta chains below was sequenced from the same sample in a study of blood T cell repertoires in COVID-19. This table comes from immunoSEQ multiplex PCR, and its TCRdb copy is limited to in-frame clones, with some not included. The sample shows fewer than 250,000 clones, about 87% of them seen only once. The specimen was peripheral blood. All receptors come from a man between 65 and 79 years old with acute or convalescent COVID-19.

The J gene is TRBJ2-7, the V gene TRBV10-2; a possible D gene is TRBD2 (6 bases). The CDR3 has 14 amino acids. Trimming took off 3 bases at V and 4 bases at J, with 13 bases between the two ends. Germline CDR1 and CDR2: WSHSY and SAAADI. CDR3 protein: CASSEDPGRYEQYF. In DNA, the CDR3 is TGCGCCAGCAGTGAAGATCCAGGGAGGTACGAGCAGTACTTC.

CDR3 in amino acids: CATRGATNEKLFF. In DNA form, the CDR3 reads TGTGCCACCCGGGGGGCAACTAATGAAAAACTGTTTTTT. The chain couples TRBV28 to TRBJ1-4; maybe TRBD1 (5 bases). V was trimmed by 10 bases and J by 0 bases, leaving 9 bases between them. Germline V gene sequence: CDR1 MDHEN, CDR2 SYDVKM. This CDR3 comprises 13 residues.

This clone was observed a single time. The chain links TRBV24-1 to TRBJ2-1; TRBD1 matches at 9 bases. The CDR3 covers 17 residues. From germline, CDR1 is KGHDR and CDR2 SFDVKD. The V segment lost 3 bases and the J segment 4 bases; nucleotides outside the gene matches: 9. The CDR3, as DNA: TGTGCCACCAGTGATCCGACCGCCGGGACAGGGTACAATGAGCAGTTCTTC. Protein product: CATSDPTAGTGYNEQFF.

The V gene is TRBV7-9, the J gene TRBJ1-1; possible D gene TRBD1, 6 bases. The V end lost 6 bases, the J end lost 5 bases, and 13 bases lay between the germline ends. Germline CDR1 SEHNR, CDR2 FQNEAQ (reference sequence). The CDR3 consists of 13 residues. The CDR3 reads CASRLSGETEAFF. The CDR3 nucleotides read TGTGCCAGCAGACTCTCAGGGGAAACTGAAGCTTTCTTT.

The chain carries TRBV28 and TRBJ2-7, with 8 bases lining up with TRBD2. The CDR3 is 15 amino acids. V dropped 7 bases and J dropped 0; count of bases not matched to a gene: 8. CDR1 and CDR2 from the germline V gene are MDHEN and SYDVKM. DNA for the CDR3: TGTGCCAGCACCATAAGCGGGAGTGGCTCCTACGAGCAGTACTTC. It specifies CASTISGSGSYEQYF.

This chain connects TRBV4-1 to TRBJ2-1, with D possibly TRBD1 on 6 matching bases. This CDR3 has 17 amino acids. V shed 4 bases and J shed 8 bases, with 24 bases lying between them. CDR1 and CDR2 (germline): MGHRA, YSYEKL. Here the CDR3 reads CASSPQEGRFRGHEQFF. The CDR3 DNA reads as TGCGCCAGCAGCCCCCAAGAAGGGCGGTTCAGGGGCCATGAGCAGTTCTTC.

The V and J genes are TRBV27 and TRBJ1-1; 10 bases match TRBD1. V was clipped by 5 bases and J by 0 bases; unmatched bases: 6. The V gene's germline CDR1 is MNHEY and CDR2 SMNVEV (reference sequence). This CDR3 is 16 amino acids long. CDR3 nucleotides: TGTGCCAGCAGTCCGAGACAGGGGGCTGTGAACACTGAAGCTTTCTTT. Amino acid sequence: CASSPRQGAVNTEAFF.

This clone appeared a few times. In DNA form, the CDR3 reads TGTGCCACCGGATACGAGGCGGAGCAGTACTTC. Amino acids: CATGYEAEQYF. This chain joins TRBV3-1 (or the pseudogene TRBV3-2) and TRBJ2-7; no reliable D call. The CDR3 is 11 residues long. Trimming shortened V by 10 bases and J by 7 bases, and 14 bases separated the two germline ends. The germline V gene has CDR1 LGHDT and CDR2 YNNKEL (reference sequence).

This clone appeared a few times. This chain connects TRBV19 to TRBJ2-1, with TRBD1 identical over 8 bases. This CDR3 contains 16 residues. The V segment lost 5 bases and the J segment 2 bases; nucleotides outside the gene matches: 8. Germline V gene lookup returns CDR1 LNHDA and CDR2 SQIVND (reference sequence). The CDR3 sequence is CASSPRDRNTYNEQFF. The CDR3 region has the DNA TGTGCCAGTAGTCCAAGGGACAGGAATACCTACAATGAGCAGTTCTTC.

The rearrangement uses TRBV14 and TRBJ1-2; no clear D gene. The V gene lost 3 bases and the J gene lost 5 bases, with 10 bases spanning the gap. This CDR3 region has 13 residues. CDR1 and CDR2 from the germline V gene are SGHDN and FVKESK. CDR3 coding DNA: TGTGCCAGCAGCCAGGTCGGGTTGTATGGCTACACCTTC. Its translation: CASSQVGLYGYTF.

The V call is TRBV3-1 (or the pseudogene TRBV3-2), the J call TRBJ2-1, with a weak D call TRBD2 (5 bases). The V gene lost 0 bases and the J gene lost 13 bases, with 13 bases spanning the gap. Per the germline V gene, CDR1 is LGHDT and CDR2 is YNNKEL (reference sequence). The CDR3 extends over 13 amino acids. CDR3 protein: CASSQDRIATQFF. The CDR3 DNA reads TGTGCCAGCAGCCAAGATAGGATAGCGACACAGTTCTTC.

This clone was observed a single time. The chain carries TRBV5-4 and TRBJ1-6; D not resolved. V lost 0 bases, J lost 6 bases, and 10 bases lay in between. The CDR3 is made up of 15 amino acids. Germline V CDR1 and CDR2: SGHNT, YYREEE (reference sequence). CDR3 in DNA: TGTGCCAGCAGCTTGGCCGCCGCGCCTAATTCACCCCTCCACTTT. Its protein is CASSLAAAPNSPLHF.

The rearrangement links TRBV7-2 to TRBJ1-5; D might be TRBD1 (6 bases). The CDR3 contains 16 residues. Germline V lookup: CDR1 SGHTA, CDR2 FQGNSA. V gave up 2 bases and J gave up 1 base, with 12 bases separating them. The chain's CDR3 is CASSLRAGASNQPQHF. The CDR3 bases are TGTGCCAGCAGCTTACGGGCAGGGGCAAGCAATCAGCCCCAGCATTTT.

V and J are TRBV29-1 and TRBJ1-2, with a tentative D call TRBD1 (6 bases). Trimming removed 8 bases at V and 6 bases at J, with 16 bases between. The CDR3 has 12 amino acids. The V gene's germline CDR1 is SQVTM and CDR2 ANQGSEA. CDR3 in amino acids: CSTGRGTNGYTF. CDR3 coding DNA: TGCAGCACAGGTAGAGGGACAAATGGCTACACCTTC.

V usage is TRBV5-4 and J usage is TRBJ2-7; no firm D call. V was clipped by 1 base and J by 0 bases, with 5 bases between them. The germline V gene encodes CDR1 SGHNT and CDR2 YYREEE (reference sequence). CDR3 length: 13 residues. CDR3: CASSLRVSYEQYF. The CDR3 DNA reads TGTGCCAGCAGCTTGCGGGTCTCCTACGAGCAGTACTTC.

The chain has TRBV6-5 and TRBJ2-7, with 9 bases fitting TRBD1. Germline CDR1 and CDR2: MNHEY and SVGAGI. V lost 5 bases and J lost 6; bases outside the gene matches: 8. The CDR3 runs to 14 residues. CDR3 amino acids: CASSRGQGLGEQYF. The CDR3 region has the DNA TGTGCCAGCAGTCGGGGACAGGGATTGGGCGAGCAGTACTTC.

This chain uses TRBV15 with TRBJ1-5; D gene unclear. The CDR3 has 16 residues. The germline V and J ends were trimmed by 0 bases and 1 base, with 10 bases remaining between them. Germline CDR1 is LNHNV and CDR2 is YYDKDF (reference sequence). DNA of the CDR3: TGTGCCACCAGCAGAGACAAGTCTCTAAGCAATCAGCCCCAGCATTTT. It yields the protein CATSRDKSLSNQPQHF.

The chain uses TRBV27 and TRBJ1-1, with D maybe TRBD1 (6 bases). CDR3 size: 14 residues. Trimming removed 0 bases at V and 11 bases at J, with 16 bases between. Germline assignment: CDR1 MNHEY and CDR2 SMNVEV (reference sequence). CDR3 sequence (DNA): TGTGCCAGCAGTTTATCGGCAGTCCTAAGGGGGGCTTTCTTT. The encoded protein is CASSLSAVLRGAFF.

The J gene is TRBJ1-5, the V gene TRBV28; 9 positions match TRBD1. J lost 0 bases, V lost 6 bases, and 6 bases had no gene match. The CDR3 runs to 16 residues. From germline, CDR1 is MDHEN and CDR2 SYDVKM. The CDR3 nucleotides read TGTGCCAGCAGCCCAGGGACAGGGTATAGCAATCAGCCCCAGCATTTT. Translation: CASSPGTGYSNQPQHF.

J is TRBJ2-5 and V is TRBV2; D call uncertain. The germline V gene has CDR1 SNHLY and CDR2 FYNNEI. The V gene lost 5 bases and the J gene lost 1 base, with 8 bases spanning the gap. There are 13 residues in the CDR3. In nucleotides, the CDR3 is TGTGCCAGCAGTCTCCGGGTCCAAGAGACCCAGTACTTC. Translation: CASSLRVQETQYF.

V is TRBV28 and J is TRBJ1-1; unclear D gene. V was clipped by 10 bases and J by 1 base, with 10 bases between them. The CDR3 loop spans 12 amino acids. Per germline, CDR1 MDHEN and CDR2 SYDVKM. CDR3 sequence reads: CAIRGGNTEAFF. As DNA, the CDR3 is TGTGCCATTCGAGGCGGGAACACTGAAGCTTTCTTT. The full variable domain, in which reference TRBV28 and TRBJ1-1 provide the parts outside the CDR3, is DVKVTQSSRYLVKRTGEKVFLECVQDMDHENMFWYRQDPGLGLRLIYFSYDVKMKEKGDIPEGYSVSREKKERFSLILESASTNQTSMYLCAIRGGNTEAFFGQGTRLTVV.